Listed below are T cell receptor beta chains from one sample, sequenced in a study of T-cell reconstitution after alpha-beta-depleted transplantation in children. TCRdb re-called the PCR reads with MiXCR, one entry per CDR3 protein. Found here are 800,000 to 1,000,000 distinct CDR3 sequences, roughly 29% of them singletons; the top ten hold about 28%. The material was PBMCs, mostly from graft donor cells, obtained 360 days after TCRalphabeta/CD19-depleted stem cell transplant. These receptors all come from a boy younger than two who had a stem cell transplant for SCID, so the T cells may come from the graft donor. Each CDR3 is given with its conserved first and last residue. Each record gives: clone size, J gene, V gene, D gene, CDR3 DNA, CDR3 protein. A D gene is named only where the DNA matches it firmly. Expanded clones are given a class, and other clones once, few, many or no size at all.

-	TRBJ2-1	TRBV3-1	-	TGTGCCAGCAGCCATACCAGGGCGAATGAGCAGTTCTTC	CASSHTRANEQFF
-	TRBJ2-3	TRBV13	-	TGTGCCAGCAGCCTCAAAGGACTATTCCGAAGCACAGATACGCAGTATTTT	CASSLKGLFRSTDTQYF
-	TRBJ1-4	TRBV5-1	-	TGCGCCAGCAGTAATACAGGGATTAATGAAAAACTGTTTTTT	CASSNTGINEKLFF
-	TRBJ2-7	TRBV20-1	TRBD2	TGCAGGGCTGGGGGACTAGCGGGCGACGAGCAGTACTTC	CRAGGLAGDEQYF
-	TRBJ2-1	TRBV6-1	-	TGTGCCACCGGGCGGCGGGGGCTGTACAATGAGCAGTTCTTC	CATGRRGLYNEQFF
few	TRBJ2-3	TRBV5-1	-	TGCGCCAGCAGCTTTTTCCCGGGGGGCAGCACAGATACGCAGTATTTT	CASSFFPGGSTDTQYF
-	TRBJ1-4	TRBV20-1	TRBD1	TGCAGTGCCGGGACAGGGACTCGCACTAATGAAAAACTGTTTTTT	CSAGTGTRTNEKLFF
few	TRBJ2-3	TRBV2	TRBD2	TGTGCCAGCAGTGATGGACCCACAGCGGGGACGCAGTATTTT	CASSDGPTAGTQYF
-	TRBJ1-1	TRBV18	-	TGTGCCAGCTCACCAAGACAGAGGAACACTGAAGCTTTCTTT	CASSPRQRNTEAFF
few	TRBJ2-2	TRBV6-5	-	TGTGCCAGCAGTTTTACCCGCAGCAACACCGGGGAGCTGTTTTTT	CASSFTRSNTGELFF
many	TRBJ2-4	TRBV2	-	TGTGCCAGCAGCTCCGACTCCCCCGGGGCCAAAAACATTCAGTACTTC	CASSSDSPGAKNIQYF
-	TRBJ1-2	TRBV6-2/TRBV6-3	-	TGTGCCAGCAGGGCCAGTTCGGGCGCTTACTATGGCTACACCTTC	CASRASSGAYYGYTF
few	TRBJ2-3	TRBV29-1	-	TGCAGCGAAACAATCGGGGGCACAGATACGCAGTATTTT	CSETIGGTDTQYF
few	TRBJ2-6	TRBV5-1	-	TGCGCCAGCAGCGGCACAGGTTCCTCTGGGGCCAACGTCCTGACTTTC	CASSGTGSSGANVLTF
-	TRBJ2-7	TRBV12-3/TRBV12-4	TRBD1	TGTGCCAGCAGTTTTTATCGAGTCCGGGACAGGGACTACGAGCAGTACTTC	CASSFYRVRDRDYEQYF
few	TRBJ1-2	TRBV5-4	-	TGTGCCAGCAGCACGGACGTCAACTATGGCTACACCTTC	CASSTDVNYGYTF
few	TRBJ2-5	TRBV7-9	TRBD2	TGTGCCAGCAGCTTAGCCCTCGGTGCGGGGGGTCAAGAGACCCAGTACTTC	CASSLALGAGGQETQYF
-	TRBJ2-6	TRBV28	TRBD1	TGTGCCAGCGGCCGGACAGGGAAAAACTCTGGGGCCAACGTCCTGACTTTC	CASGRTGKNSGANVLTF
few	TRBJ2-7	TRBV5-6	-	TGTGCCAGCAGCTTGTGGGGACCGATCGACGAGCAGTACTTC	CASSLWGPIDEQYF
few	TRBJ1-4	TRBV4-3	TRBD1	TGCGCCAGCAGCACAGAAGGGACAGCTAATGAAAAACTGTTTTTT	CASSTEGTANEKLFF
-	TRBJ2-2	TRBV20-1	TRBD2	TGCAGTGCTCGGGAGGGTTCGAGAACCGGGGAGCTGTTTTTT	CSAREGSRTGELFF
few	TRBJ2-1	TRBV12-3/TRBV12-4	-	TGTGCCATCTCGGTGGTTGGTGAGCAGTTCTTC	CAISVVGEQFF
-	TRBJ2-5	TRBV20-1	TRBD2	TGCTGTGCTAGAGATCTTTCGACTAGCAAAGAGACCCAGTACTTC	CCARDLSTSKETQYF
few	TRBJ1-4	TRBV12-3/TRBV12-4	-	TGTGCCAGCAGTTTAAGGGCAGGGTCGACGGCAACTAATGAAAAACTGTTTTTT	CASSLRAGSTATNEKLFF
-	TRBJ2-2	TRBV5-1	-	TGCGCCAGCAGCTTGGTATTGTCCGGGGAGCTGTTTTTT	CASSLVLSGELFF
few	TRBJ1-1	TRBV10-3	-	TGTGCCATCAGCCGAGCATCCCCGAACACTGAAGCTTTCTTT	CAISRASPNTEAFF
many	TRBJ2-7	TRBV7-3	TRBD1	TGTGCCAGCAGCTTGGACAGGGTCGGCGAGCAGTACTTC	CASSLDRVGEQYF
few	TRBJ2-7	TRBV5-1	-	TGCGCCAGCAGCTTGGACGGGGCCCCTATCTACGAGCAGTACTTC	CASSLDGAPIYEQYF